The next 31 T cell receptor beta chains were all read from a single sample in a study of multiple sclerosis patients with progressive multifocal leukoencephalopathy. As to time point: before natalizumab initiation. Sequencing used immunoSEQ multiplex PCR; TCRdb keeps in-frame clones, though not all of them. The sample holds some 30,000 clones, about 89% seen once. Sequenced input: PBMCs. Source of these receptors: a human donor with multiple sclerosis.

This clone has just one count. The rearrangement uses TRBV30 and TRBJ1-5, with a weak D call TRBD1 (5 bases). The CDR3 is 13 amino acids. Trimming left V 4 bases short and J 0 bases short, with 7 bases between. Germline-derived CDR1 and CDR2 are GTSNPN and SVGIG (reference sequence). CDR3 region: CAWTQDSNQPQHF. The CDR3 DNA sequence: TGTGCCTGGACACAGGATAGCAATCAGCCCCAGCATTTT.

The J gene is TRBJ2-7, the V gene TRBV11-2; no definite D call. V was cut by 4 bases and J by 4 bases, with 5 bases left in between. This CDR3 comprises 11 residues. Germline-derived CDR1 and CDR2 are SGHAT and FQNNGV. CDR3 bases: TGTGCCAGCAGCTCCGAGTACGAGCAGTACTTC. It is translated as CASSSEYEQYF.

The DNA of the CDR3 is TGCGCCAGCAGCCAAGTGACTAGCGTCTACAATGAGCAGTTCTTC. Protein product: CASSQVTSVYNEQFF. The chain joins TRBV4-3 to TRBJ2-1; 8 bases agree with TRBD2. The CDR3 consists of 15 residues. Per the germline V gene, CDR1 is LGHNA and CDR2 is YSLEER. Trimming removed 1 base from V and 3 bases from J; junction bases left unmatched: 2.

CDR3 region: CASSRTPQETQYF. The CDR3 DNA reads TGTGCCAGCAGCCGCACCCCCCAAGAGACCCAGTACTTC. The gene calls are TRBV7-2 and TRBJ2-5; D gene uncertain. Germline CDR1 reads SGHTA; CDR2 reads FQGNSA. This CDR3 spans 13 amino acids. Trimming cost V 5 bases and J 1 base, with 8 bases left between them.

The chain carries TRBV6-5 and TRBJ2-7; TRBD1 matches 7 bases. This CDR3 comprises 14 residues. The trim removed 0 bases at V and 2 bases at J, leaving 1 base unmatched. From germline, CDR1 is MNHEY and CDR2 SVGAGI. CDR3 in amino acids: CASSYSQGTYEQYF. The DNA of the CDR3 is TGTGCCAGCAGTTACTCACAGGGGACCTACGAGCAGTACTTC.

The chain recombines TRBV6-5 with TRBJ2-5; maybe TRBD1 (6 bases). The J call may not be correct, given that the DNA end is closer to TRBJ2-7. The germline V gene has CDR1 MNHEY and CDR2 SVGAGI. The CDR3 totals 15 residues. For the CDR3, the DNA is TGTGCCAGCAGTTACACAGGGATCCCTTTCTACGAGCAGTACTTC. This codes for CASSYTGIPFYEQYF.

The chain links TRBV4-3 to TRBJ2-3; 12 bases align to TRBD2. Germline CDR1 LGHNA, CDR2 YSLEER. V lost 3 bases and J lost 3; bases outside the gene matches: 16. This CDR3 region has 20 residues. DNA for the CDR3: TGCGCCAGCAGCCATCGACTAGCGGGAGAAGGTCGTGCTAGGACAGATACGCAGTATTTT. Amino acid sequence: CASSHRLAGEGRARTDTQYF.

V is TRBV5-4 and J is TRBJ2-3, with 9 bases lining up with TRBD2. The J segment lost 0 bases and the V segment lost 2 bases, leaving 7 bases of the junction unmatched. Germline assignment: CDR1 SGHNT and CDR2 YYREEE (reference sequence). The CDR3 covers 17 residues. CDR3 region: CASSFPTSGFSTDTQYF. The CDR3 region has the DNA TGTGCCAGCAGCTTTCCGACTAGCGGATTCAGCACAGATACGCAGTATTTT.

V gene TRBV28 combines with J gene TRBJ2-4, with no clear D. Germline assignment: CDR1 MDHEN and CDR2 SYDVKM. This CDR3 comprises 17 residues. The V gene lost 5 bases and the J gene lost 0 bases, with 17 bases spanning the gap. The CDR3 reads CASSRPSDLLAKNIQYF. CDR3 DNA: TGTGCCAGCAGTCGCCCCTCGGATCTTCTAGCCAAAAACATTCAGTACTTC.

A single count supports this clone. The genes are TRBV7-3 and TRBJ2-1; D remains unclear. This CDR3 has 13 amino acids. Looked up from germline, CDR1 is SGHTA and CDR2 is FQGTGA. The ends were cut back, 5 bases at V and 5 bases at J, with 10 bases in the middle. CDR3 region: CASSPKYDNEQFF. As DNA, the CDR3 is TGTGCCAGCAGCCCGAAATACGACAATGAGCAGTTCTTC.

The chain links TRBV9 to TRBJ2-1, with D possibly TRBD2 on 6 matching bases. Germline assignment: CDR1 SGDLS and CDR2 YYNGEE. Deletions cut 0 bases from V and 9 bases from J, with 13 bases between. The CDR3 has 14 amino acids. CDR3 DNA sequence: TGTGCCAGCAGCGTAGAAGGCGGGATGGCTGAGCAGTTCTTC. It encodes CASSVEGGMAEQFF.

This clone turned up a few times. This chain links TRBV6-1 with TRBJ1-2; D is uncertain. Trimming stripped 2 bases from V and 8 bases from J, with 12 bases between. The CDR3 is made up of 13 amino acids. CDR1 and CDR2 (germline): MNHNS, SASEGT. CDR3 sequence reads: CASSEYGLGGYTF. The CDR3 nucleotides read TGTGCCAGCAGTGAATATGGCCTGGGGGGCTACACCTTC.

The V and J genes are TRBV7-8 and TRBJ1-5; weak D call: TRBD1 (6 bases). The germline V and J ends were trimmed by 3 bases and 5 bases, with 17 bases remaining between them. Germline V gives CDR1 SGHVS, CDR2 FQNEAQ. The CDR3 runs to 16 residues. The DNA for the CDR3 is TGTGCCAGCAGCTTGGTACCGGTGGGGGGCGATCAGCCCCAGCATTTT. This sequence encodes CASSLVPVGGDQPQHF.

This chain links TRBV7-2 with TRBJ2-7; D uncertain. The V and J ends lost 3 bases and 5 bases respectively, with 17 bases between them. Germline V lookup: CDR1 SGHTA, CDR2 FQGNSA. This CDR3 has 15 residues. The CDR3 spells CASSFDRLTPHEQYF. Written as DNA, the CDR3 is TGTGCCAGCAGCTTTGACCGGTTAACTCCCCACGAGCAGTACTTC.

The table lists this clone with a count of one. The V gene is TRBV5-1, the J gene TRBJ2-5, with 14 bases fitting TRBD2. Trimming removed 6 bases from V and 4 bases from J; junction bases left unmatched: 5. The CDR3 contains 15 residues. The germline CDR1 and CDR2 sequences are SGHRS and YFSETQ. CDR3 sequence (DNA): TGCGCCAGCACCCGACTAGCGGGAGGGATAGAGACCCAGTACTTC. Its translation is CASTRLAGGIETQYF. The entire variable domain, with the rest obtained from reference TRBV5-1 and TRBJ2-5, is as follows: KAGVTQTPRYLIKTRGQQVTLSCSPISGHRSVSWYQQTPGQGLQFLFEYFSETQRNKGNFPGRFSGRQFSNSRSEMNVSTLELGDSALYLCASTRLAGGIETQYFGPGTRLLVL.

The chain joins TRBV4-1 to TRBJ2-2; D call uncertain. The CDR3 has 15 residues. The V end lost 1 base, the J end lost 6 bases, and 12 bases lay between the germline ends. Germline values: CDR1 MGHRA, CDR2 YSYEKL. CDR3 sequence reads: CASSQVESRAGELFF. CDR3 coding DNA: TGCGCCAGCAGCCAAGTCGAGAGCCGGGCCGGGGAGCTGTTTTTT.

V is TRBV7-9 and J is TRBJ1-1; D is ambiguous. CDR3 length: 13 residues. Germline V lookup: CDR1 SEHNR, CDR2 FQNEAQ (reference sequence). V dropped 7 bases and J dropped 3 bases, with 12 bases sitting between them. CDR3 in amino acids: CASTLFGDTEAFF. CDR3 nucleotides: TGTGCCAGCACCCTTTTTGGAGACACTGAAGCTTTCTTT.

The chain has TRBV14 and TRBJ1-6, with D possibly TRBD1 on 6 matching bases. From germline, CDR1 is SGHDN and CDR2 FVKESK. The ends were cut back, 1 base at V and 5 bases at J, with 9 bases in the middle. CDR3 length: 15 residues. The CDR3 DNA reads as TGTGCCAGCAGCCAAGGGGGGACACATAATTCACCCCTCCACTTT. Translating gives CASSQGGTHNSPLHF.

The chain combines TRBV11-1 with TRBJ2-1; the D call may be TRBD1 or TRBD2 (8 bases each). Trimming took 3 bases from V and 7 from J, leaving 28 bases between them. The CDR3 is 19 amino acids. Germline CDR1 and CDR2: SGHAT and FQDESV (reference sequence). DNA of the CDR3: TGTGCCAGCAGCTTTCCACGGACAGGGCGAGCGGGAGAATGGAATGAGCAGTTCTTC. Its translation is CASSFPRTGRAGEWNEQFF.

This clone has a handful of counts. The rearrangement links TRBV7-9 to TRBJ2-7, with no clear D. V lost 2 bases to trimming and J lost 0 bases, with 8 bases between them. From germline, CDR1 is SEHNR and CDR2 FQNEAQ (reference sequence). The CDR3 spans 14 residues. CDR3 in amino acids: CASSLSAVSYEQYF. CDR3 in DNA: TGTGCCAGCAGCTTATCGGCGGTCTCCTACGAGCAGTACTTC.

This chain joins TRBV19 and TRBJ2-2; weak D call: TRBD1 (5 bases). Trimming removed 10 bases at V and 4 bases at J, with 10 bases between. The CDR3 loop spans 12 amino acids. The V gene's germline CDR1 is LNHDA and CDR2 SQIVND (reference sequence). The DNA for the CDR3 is TGTGCCACCGACAGAGCCACCGGGGAGCTGTTTTTT. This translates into CATDRATGELFF. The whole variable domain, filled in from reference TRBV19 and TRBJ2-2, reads DGGITQSPKYLFRKEGQNVTLSCEQNLNHDAMYWYRQDPGQGLRLIYYSQIVNDFQKGDIAEGYSVSREKKESFPLTVTSAQKNPTAFYLCATDRATGELFFGEGSRLTVL.

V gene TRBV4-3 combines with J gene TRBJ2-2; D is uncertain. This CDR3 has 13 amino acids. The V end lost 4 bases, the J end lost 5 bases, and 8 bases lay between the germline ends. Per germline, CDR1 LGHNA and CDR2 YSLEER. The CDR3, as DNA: TGCGCCAGCAGCCGAGACCCGACCGGGGAGCTGTTTTTT. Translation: CASSRDPTGELFF.

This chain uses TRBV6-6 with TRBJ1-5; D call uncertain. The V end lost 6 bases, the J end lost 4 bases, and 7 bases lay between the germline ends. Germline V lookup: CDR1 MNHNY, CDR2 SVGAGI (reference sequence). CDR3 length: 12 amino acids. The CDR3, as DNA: TGTGCCAGCAGCCTTCAAAATCAGCCCCAGCATTTT. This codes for CASSLQNQPQHF.

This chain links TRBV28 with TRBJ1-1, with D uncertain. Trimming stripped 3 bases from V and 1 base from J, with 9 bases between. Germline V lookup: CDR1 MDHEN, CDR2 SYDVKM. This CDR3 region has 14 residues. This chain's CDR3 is CASSLGRQNTEAFF. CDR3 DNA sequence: TGTGCCAGCAGTTTGGGCCGACAGAACACTGAAGCTTTCTTT.

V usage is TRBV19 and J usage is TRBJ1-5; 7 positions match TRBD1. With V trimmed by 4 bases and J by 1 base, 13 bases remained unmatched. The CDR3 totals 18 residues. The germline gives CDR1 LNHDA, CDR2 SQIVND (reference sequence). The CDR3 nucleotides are TGTGCCAGTAGTACCCGGACAGGTAGATGGGGGAGCAATCAGCCCCAGCATTTT. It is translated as CASSTRTGRWGSNQPQHF.

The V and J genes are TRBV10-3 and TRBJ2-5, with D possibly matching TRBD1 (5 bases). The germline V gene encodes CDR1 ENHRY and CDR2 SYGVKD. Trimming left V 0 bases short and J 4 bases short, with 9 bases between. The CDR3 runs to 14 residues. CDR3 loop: CAISESGQGETQYF. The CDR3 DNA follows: TGTGCCATCAGTGAGTCGGGGCAGGGAGAGACCCAGTACTTC.

CDR3 coding DNA: TGTGCCAGCAGCTTGAGCGGGAGTAGGTTCGTTGAGCAGTTCTTC. Protein sequence: CASSLSGSRFVEQFF. The chain is built from TRBV7-2 and TRBJ2-1; 8 bases align to TRBD2. The CDR3 length is 15 residues. Trimming cost V 3 bases and J 9 bases; bases outside gene matches: 10. Germline V gives CDR1 SGHTA, CDR2 FQGNSA.

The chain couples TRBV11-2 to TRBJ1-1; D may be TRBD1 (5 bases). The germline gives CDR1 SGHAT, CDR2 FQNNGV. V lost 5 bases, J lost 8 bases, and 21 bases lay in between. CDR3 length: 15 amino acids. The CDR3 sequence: CASSPRTRGITEAFF. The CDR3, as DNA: TGTGCCAGCAGCCCCCGGACCCGGGGGATCACGGAAGCTTTCTTT.

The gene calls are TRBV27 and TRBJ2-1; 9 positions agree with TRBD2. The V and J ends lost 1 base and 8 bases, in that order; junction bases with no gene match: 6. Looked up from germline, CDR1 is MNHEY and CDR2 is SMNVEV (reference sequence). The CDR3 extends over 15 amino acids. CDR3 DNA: TGTGCCAGCAGTTTATACCGAGCGGGAGGACATGAGCAGTTCTTC. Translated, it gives CASSLYRAGGHEQFF.

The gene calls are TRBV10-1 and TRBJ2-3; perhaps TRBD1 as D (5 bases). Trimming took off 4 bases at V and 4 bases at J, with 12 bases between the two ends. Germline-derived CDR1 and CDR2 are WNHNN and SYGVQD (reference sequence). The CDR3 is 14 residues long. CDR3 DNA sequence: TGCGCCAGCAGTGGAAGGGGAAGGGCAGATACGCAGTATTTT. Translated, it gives CASSGRGRADTQYF.

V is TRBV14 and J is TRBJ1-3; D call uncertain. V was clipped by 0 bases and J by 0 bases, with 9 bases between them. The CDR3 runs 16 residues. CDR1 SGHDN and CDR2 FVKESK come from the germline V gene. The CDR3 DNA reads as TGTGCCAGCAGCCAAGATACCGCGTTCTCTGGAAACACCATATATTTT. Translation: CASSQDTAFSGNTIYF.